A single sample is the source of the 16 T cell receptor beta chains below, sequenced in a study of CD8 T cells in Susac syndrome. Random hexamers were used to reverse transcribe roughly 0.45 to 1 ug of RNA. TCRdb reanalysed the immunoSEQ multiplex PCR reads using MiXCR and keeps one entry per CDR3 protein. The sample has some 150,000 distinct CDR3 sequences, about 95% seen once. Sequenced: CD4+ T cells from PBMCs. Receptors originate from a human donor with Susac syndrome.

DNA for the CDR3: TGTGCCACCAGTGATTCCCGGGACAGAGGTTACAATGAGCAGTTCTTC. It specifies CATSDSRDRGYNEQFF. This chain joins TRBV24-1 and TRBJ2-1, with 7 bases that match TRBD1. V shed 2 bases and J 4 bases; nucleotides not matched to a gene: 7. This CDR3 spans 16 amino acids. Germline V CDR1 and CDR2: KGHDR, SFDVKD.

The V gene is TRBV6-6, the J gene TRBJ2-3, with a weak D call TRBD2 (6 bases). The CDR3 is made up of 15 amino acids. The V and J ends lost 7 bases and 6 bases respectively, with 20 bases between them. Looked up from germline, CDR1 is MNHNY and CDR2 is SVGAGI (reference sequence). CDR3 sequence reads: CASILDSAGSDTQYF. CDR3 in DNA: TGTGCCAGCATTCTCGACTCCGCGGGGAGTGATACGCAGTATTTT.

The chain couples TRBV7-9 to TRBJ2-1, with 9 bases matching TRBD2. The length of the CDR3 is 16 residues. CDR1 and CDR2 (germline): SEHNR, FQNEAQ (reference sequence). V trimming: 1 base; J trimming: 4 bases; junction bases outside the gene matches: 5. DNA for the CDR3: TGTGCCAGCAGCTTAGGAAGCGGGGGGCCGTACAATGAGCAGTTCTTC. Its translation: CASSLGSGGPYNEQFF.

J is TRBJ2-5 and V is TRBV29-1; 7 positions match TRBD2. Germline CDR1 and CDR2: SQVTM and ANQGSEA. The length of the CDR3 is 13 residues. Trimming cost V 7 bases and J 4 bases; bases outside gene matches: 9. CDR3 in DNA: TGCAGCGCGGACAAGGGCGGGGGAGAGACCCAGTACTTC. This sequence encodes CSADKGGGETQYF. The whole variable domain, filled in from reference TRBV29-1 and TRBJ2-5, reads SAVISQKPSRDICQRGTSLTIQCQVDSQVTMMFWYRQQPGQSLTLIATANQGSEATYESGFVIDKFPISRPNLTFSTLTVSNMSPEDSSIYLCSADKGGGETQYFGPGTRLLVL.

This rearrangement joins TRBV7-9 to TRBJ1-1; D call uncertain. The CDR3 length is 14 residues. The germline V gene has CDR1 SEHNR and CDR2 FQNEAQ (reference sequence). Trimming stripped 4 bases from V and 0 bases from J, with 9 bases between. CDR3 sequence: CASSSNSLNTEAFF. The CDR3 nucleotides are TGTGCCAGCAGCTCAAACAGCCTGAACACTGAAGCTTTCTTT.

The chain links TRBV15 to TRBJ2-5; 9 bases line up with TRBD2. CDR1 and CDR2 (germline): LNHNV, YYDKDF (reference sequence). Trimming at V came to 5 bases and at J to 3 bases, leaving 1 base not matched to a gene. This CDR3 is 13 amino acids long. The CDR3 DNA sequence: TGTGCCACCAGCCCTAGCGGGGAAGAGACCCAGTACTTC. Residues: CATSPSGEETQYF. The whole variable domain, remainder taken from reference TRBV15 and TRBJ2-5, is DAMVIQNPRYQVTQFGKPVTLSCSQTLNHNVMYWYQQKSSQAPKLLFHYYDKDFNNEADTPDNFQSRRPNTSFCFLDIRSPGLGDTAMYLCATSPSGEETQYFGPGTRLLVL.

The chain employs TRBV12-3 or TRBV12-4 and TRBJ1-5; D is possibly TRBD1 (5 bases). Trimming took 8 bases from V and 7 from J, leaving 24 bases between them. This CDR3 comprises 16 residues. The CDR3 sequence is CASGTVGSRRWQPQHF. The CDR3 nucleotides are TGTGCCAGCGGGACCGTCGGCAGCCGCCGGTGGCAGCCCCAGCATTTT.

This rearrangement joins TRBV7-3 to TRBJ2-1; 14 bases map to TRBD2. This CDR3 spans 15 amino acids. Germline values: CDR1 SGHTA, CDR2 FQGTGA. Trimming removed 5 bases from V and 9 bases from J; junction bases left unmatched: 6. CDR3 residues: CASSETSGGAAEQFF. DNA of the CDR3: TGTGCCAGCAGCGAGACTAGCGGGGGGGCTGCTGAGCAGTTCTTC. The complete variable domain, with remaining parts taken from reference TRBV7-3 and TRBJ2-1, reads GAGVSQTPSNKVTEKGKYVELRCDPISGHTALYWYRQSLGQGPEFLIYFQGTGAADDSGLPNDRFFAVRPEGSVSTLKIQRTERGDSAVYLCASSETSGGAAEQFFGPGTRLTVL.

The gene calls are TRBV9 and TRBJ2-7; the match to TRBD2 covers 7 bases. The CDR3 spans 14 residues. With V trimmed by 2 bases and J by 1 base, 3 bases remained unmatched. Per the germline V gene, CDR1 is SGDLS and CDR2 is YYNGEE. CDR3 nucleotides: TGTGCCAGCAGCGTGTCTAGCGGTTCCTACGAGCAGTACTTC. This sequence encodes CASSVSSGSYEQYF.

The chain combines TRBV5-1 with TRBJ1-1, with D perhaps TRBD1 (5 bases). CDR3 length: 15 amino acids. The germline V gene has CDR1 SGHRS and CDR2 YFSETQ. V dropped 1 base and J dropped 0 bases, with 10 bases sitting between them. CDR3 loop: CASSLNRGMNTEAFF. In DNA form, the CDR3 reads TGCGCCAGCAGCTTGAATCGGGGGATGAACACTGAAGCTTTCTTT.

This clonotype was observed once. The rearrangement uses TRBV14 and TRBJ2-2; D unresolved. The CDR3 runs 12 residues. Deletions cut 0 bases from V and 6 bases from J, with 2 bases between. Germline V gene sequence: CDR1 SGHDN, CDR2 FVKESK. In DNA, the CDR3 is TGTGCCAGCAGCCAAGATGCCGGGGAGCTGTTTTTT. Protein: CASSQDAGELFF.

CDR3: CASSLGLAGSMKYF. The CDR3 DNA follows: TGTGCCAGCAGTTTGGGACTAGCGGGGTCTATGAAGTACTTC. The genes are TRBV27 and TRBJ2-7; TRBD2 matches 13 bases. The J segment lost 11 bases and the V segment lost 3 bases, leaving 7 bases of the junction unmatched. This CDR3 contains 14 residues. The germline CDR1 and CDR2 sequences are MNHEY and SMNVEV (reference sequence).

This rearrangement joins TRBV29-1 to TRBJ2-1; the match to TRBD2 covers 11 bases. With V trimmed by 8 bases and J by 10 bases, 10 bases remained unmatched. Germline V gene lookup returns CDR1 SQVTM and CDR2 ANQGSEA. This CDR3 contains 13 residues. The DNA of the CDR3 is TGCAGCCTCCGGGCTAGCGGGGGGCTGGAGCAGTTCTTC. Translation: CSLRASGGLEQFF.

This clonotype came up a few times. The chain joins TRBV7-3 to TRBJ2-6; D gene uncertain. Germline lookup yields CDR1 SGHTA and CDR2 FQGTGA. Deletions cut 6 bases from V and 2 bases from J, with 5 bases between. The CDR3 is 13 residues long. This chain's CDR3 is CASSPTGANVLTF. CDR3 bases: TGTGCCAGCAGTCCTACTGGGGCCAACGTCCTGACTTTC. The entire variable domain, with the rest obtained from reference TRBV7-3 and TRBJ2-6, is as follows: GAGVSQTPSNKVTEKGKYVELRCDPISGHTALYWYRQSLGQGPEFLIYFQGTGAADDSGLPNDRFFAVRPEGSVSTLKIQRTERGDSAVYLCASSPTGANVLTFGAGSRLTVL.

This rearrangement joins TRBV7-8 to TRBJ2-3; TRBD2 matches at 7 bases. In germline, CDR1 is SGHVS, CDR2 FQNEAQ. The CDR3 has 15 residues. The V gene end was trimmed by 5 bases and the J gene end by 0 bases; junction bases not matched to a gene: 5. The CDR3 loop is CASSPPGLSTDTQYF. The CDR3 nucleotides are TGTGCCAGCAGCCCCCCGGGACTAAGCACAGATACGCAGTATTTT.

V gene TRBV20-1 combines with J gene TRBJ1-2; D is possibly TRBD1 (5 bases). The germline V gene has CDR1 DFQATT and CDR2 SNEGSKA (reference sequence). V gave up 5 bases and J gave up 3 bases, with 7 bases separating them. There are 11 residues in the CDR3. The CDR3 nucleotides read TGCAGTGCTTCAGGGTACTATGGCTACACCTTC. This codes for CSASGYYGYTF.